This T cell receptor beta chain originates from a study of long-term antiretroviral therapy in people with HIV (dated 2022 in TCRdb). Broadly, across the study: The earliest samples were collected approximately a decade before the 2015 WHO recommendation for immediate ART, a period when ART was typically delayed until CD4 counts fell. Among the 30 or so participants with HIV, around 10 were female. No cross-contamination during QIAcube processing was seen in test extractions of a monoclonal T-cell line run alongside 33 polyclonal samples. This retrospective serial study examined whether starting ART and sustained HIV suppression were associated with changes in the composition and diversity of the TRB repertoire in peripheral blood. The cohort contributed roughly 190 cryopreserved PBMC samples from around 30 adults with confirmed HIV infection, collected serially over a mean of approximately six years (range 1-12).

From the germline V gene, CDR1 is SNHLY and CDR2 is FYNNEI. CDR3 length: 14 amino acids, cysteine to phenylalanine. The entry retains the CDR3 DNA only, 42 bases that are in frame from base 1. The V end loses 7 bases and the J end loses 3 bases, and a stretch of 12 bases separates them. The full study reports these points: The repertoire was dominated across all time points by expanded TRB clones identified before ART initiation, although this dominance was seen to fluctuate and to decrease in many PLHIV after ART. Unsorted PBMC were profiled instead of sorted CD4+ and CD8+ T cells because pre-ART samples had limited cell numbers. The samples span the years 2004 to 2017, and the ART regimens used at that time may not be as effective as current regimens. ART initiation was associated with a significant increase in TRB diversity, but diversity stayed significantly below transplant donor controls even after long-term ART. Since PBMC availability was limited, sequencing covered only the TCR beta chain, with no alpha chain pairing. CDR3 length ranges in HIV repertoires were narrower than in controls, and network structure suggested an antigen-experienced repertoire with only a slight naive shift after ART. Inferences about post-ART repertoire changes are limited because no data were available on ART adherence, viral resistance or therapy changes.

The immunoSEQ hsTCRB v3.0 assay was used at survey level resolution to sequence the TRB variable region. TRB sequencing targeted a depth of roughly 35,000-55,000 T-cell genomes per sample. Pooled TRB libraries were sequenced on an Illumina MiSeq with a v3 150-cycle kit. The study's own analysis went as follows. Repertoire analysis was run in R within a reproducible Nextflow workflow that covered QC, data transformation and analysis. LymphoSeq2, an R package for AIRR-Seq data exploration, was used to implement custom analyses. A few samples yielding fewer than 5000 total TRB sequences were excluded, leaving about 190 analyzed HIV repertoires. Among the roughly 190 retained HIV repertoires, 59 were collected before ART initiation and roughly 130 after ART initiation. Each repertoire was downsampled to 5000 TRB nucleotide sequences, and summary statistics were averaged across 100 downsampling iterations. Only TRB sequences with CDR3 regions of at least seven amino acids were retained for analysis. Two measures captured diversity: a Shannon entropy-derived clonality score and the Gini coefficient. In the repertoire networks, any two of the top 5000 CDR3 amino acid sequences were linked whenever the two sequences differed by an edit distance of one. For TRB CDR3 amino acid sequences, GLIPH2 was used to predict antigen specificity groups and MHC restriction. Known CMV, EBV, HIV or tissue antigen associations were flagged by matching CDR3 amino acid sequences against VDJdb and McPAS-TCR. Pre-ART, post-ART and control groups were compared with Wilcoxon signed-rank tests and Holm-Bonferroni correction. TCRdb provides this immuneACCESS table in a form limited to in-frame rearrangements. Some clones are lacking; in checked studies, under half of them reflect an unresolved V gene, and why the rest are absent is not known. V and J calls and clone size are copied from that table; D and trimming were computed from the DNA. The sample contains approximately 32,000 clones, roughly four fifths of them found a single time. Roughly 7.9% of the sample rests with the top ten.

Concerning this clone itself: Its antigen specificity is not known. Base qualities are not provided; no much larger clone lies one nucleotide away.

Participants were included only if at least one PBMC sample before ART initiation and at least two post-ART samples were available. Treatment was received in the United States of America by all participants with HIV. Before DNA extraction, cryopreserved samples of about 1-10 million PBMC were thawed and washed. At the time of the earliest PBMC sample, participants with HIV were aged between about 23 and 55 years. Each participant contributed PBMC samples from 1-4 timepoints before ART initiation and 2-8 timepoints after ART initiation, with a median of 7 samples. For every participant, serial HIV viral load, CD4+ T-cell count, ART history and demographic data were obtained. A Qiagen kit on a QIAcube was used to extract genomic DNA from unsorted PBMC, with samples processed in batches of 12.

The TCR was taken from a young man with HIV. The chain was built from TRBV2 and TRBJ2-2; no D gene is confidently identified. Sequencing used unsorted PBMCs, obtained 0.4 years before starting antiretroviral therapy. The CDR3 has the sequence CASKTEVDTGELFF. The bases read TGTGCCAGCAAAACCGAGGTCGACACCGGGGAGCTGTTTTTT.